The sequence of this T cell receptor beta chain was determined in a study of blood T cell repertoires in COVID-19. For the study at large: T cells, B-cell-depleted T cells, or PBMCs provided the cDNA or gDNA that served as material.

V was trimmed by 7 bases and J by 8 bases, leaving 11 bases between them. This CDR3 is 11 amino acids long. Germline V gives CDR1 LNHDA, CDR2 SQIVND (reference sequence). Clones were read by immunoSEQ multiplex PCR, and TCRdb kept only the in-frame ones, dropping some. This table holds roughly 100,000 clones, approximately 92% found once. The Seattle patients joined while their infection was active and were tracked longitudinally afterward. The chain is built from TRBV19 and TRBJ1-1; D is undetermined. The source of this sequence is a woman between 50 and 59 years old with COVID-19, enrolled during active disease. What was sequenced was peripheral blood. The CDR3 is CASTYLQEAFF. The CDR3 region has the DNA TGTGCCAGTACCTATCTACAGGAAGCTTTCTTT.